Presented here are 31 T cell receptor beta chains from one specimen sequenced in a study of regulatory T cells in long-lasting Graves disease. Stated time point: persistent/refractory GD, antithyroid drugs over 5 years with positive TRAb. PBMC RNA served as the TCR library source. HTBI primers from iRepertoire and Arm-PCR of CDR3 regions yielded the TCR beta libraries. One entry per CDR3 protein results from TCRdb running MiXCR on the multiplex PCR reads. Of some 450,000 distinct CDR3 sequences in the sample, 20% to 30% were seen once. Here the sequenced sample was peripheral blood mononuclear cells (PBMCs), taken when the disease was refractory, from a patient treated with antithyroid drugs. The receptor set was obtained from a female donor with Graves disease.

This clonotype was seen at least ten times. V usage is TRBV11-1 and J usage is TRBJ1-1; TRBD1 matches at 10 bases. Germline loops: CDR1 SGHAT, CDR2 FQDESV (reference sequence). The CDR3 has 15 amino acids. J lost 4 bases, V lost 3 bases, and 5 bases had no gene match. CDR3 DNA sequence: TGTGCCAGCAGCTTGGGACAGGGGCTCCCCACTGAAGCTTTCTTT. It codes for CASSLGQGLPTEAFF.

In its sample, this clonotype was seen a few times. The CDR3 DNA follows: TGTGCCATCAGTGGCAGGACAGGGGAAGAGACCCAGTACTTC. It translates to CAISGRTGEETQYF. This rearrangement joins TRBV10-3 to TRBJ2-5; 9 bases are a match to TRBD1. Germline assignment: CDR1 ENHRY and CDR2 SYGVKD. V lost 4 bases and J lost 3; bases outside the gene matches: 3. There are 14 residues in the CDR3.

In its sample, this clonotype was seen many times. The chain recombines TRBV11-2 with TRBJ1-4; 8 positions agree with TRBD1. Germline values: CDR1 SGHAT, CDR2 FQNNGV. The CDR3 extends over 14 amino acids. Trimming at V came to 4 bases and at J to 8 bases, leaving 6 bases not matched to a gene. CDR3 amino acids: CASSSTGVLEKLFF. The CDR3 bases are TGTGCCAGCAGCTCGACAGGGGTCCTCGAAAAACTGTTTTTT.

This clonotype was detected only a few times. The chain carries TRBV5-1 and TRBJ1-1; weak D call: TRBD1 (5 bases). The germline V and J ends were trimmed by 6 bases and 4 bases, with 13 bases remaining between them. CDR3 size: 13 residues. In germline, CDR1 is SGHRS, CDR2 YFSETQ. CDR3 in amino acids: CASTSGGSTEAFF. CDR3 DNA: TGCGCCAGCACCTCGGGGGGGAGCACTGAAGCTTTCTTT.

This clonotype was seen more than once but under ten times. The chain couples TRBV7-9 to TRBJ1-1, with D maybe TRBD1 (6 bases). V lost 7 bases, J lost 5 bases, and 20 bases lay in between. Germline CDR1 reads SEHNR; CDR2 reads FQNEAQ (reference sequence). This CDR3 has 15 residues. CDR3 amino acids: CASNKGVVGPTEAFF. The CDR3, as DNA: TGTGCCAGCAACAAGGGGGTGGTGGGGCCAACTGAAGCTTTCTTT.

This clonotype has ten or more counts. V is TRBV30 and J is TRBJ2-7; D not resolved. With 3 bases removed from V and 0 bases from J, the gap between germline ends came to 12 bases. Germline assignment: CDR1 GTSNPN and CDR2 SVGIG (reference sequence). The CDR3 is 14 residues long. CDR3 nucleotides: TGTGCCTGGAGATTCGATCATAGCTCCTACGAGCAGTACTTC. It specifies CAWRFDHSSYEQYF.

The gene calls are TRBV19 and TRBJ1-5; no reliable D call. The CDR3 loop spans 14 amino acids. The germline V gene encodes CDR1 LNHDA and CDR2 SQIVND (reference sequence). V lost 4 bases and J lost 2, with 9 bases in between. For the CDR3, the DNA is TGTGCCAGTAGTAGAACAATCGGCAATCAGCCCCAGCATTTT. Its protein product is CASSRTIGNQPQHF. Supplemented by reference TRBV19 and TRBJ1-5, the full variable domain reads DGGITQSPKYLFRKEGQNVTLSCEQNLNHDAMYWYRQDPGQGLRLIYYSQIVNDFQKGDIAEGYSVSREKKESFPLTVTSAQKNPTAFYLCASSRTIGNQPQHFGDGTRLSIL.

This clonotype occurred many times. The chain employs TRBV20-1 and TRBJ2-7; 12 positions agree with TRBD1. V dropped 3 bases and J dropped 7; count of bases not matched to a gene: 7. Germline V CDR1 and CDR2: DFQATT, SNEGSKA (reference sequence). This CDR3 has 14 residues. CDR3 bases: TGCAGTGCTAGGAGGGGACAGGGGGCGAAAGAGCAGTACTTC. Translation: CSARRGQGAKEQYF.

The rearrangement joins TRBV4-1 to TRBJ2-7, with 9 positions matching TRBD1. This CDR3 spans 15 amino acids. The V segment lost 4 bases and the J segment 0 bases; nucleotides outside the gene matches: 4. Looked up from germline, CDR1 is MGHRA and CDR2 is YSYEKL. The CDR3 reads CASSPWTGASYEQYF. The CDR3 bases are TGCGCCAGCAGCCCCTGGACAGGGGCCTCCTACGAGCAGTACTTC.

At least ten counts were recorded for this clonotype. This chain links TRBV28 with TRBJ2-2; TRBD1 is a possible D gene (6 bases). Germline CDR1 MDHEN, CDR2 SYDVKM. The CDR3 is 15 amino acids. Trimming left V 6 bases short and J 0 bases short, with 11 bases between. The CDR3 DNA sequence: TGTGCCAGCAGGCCCGGGACATCGAACACCGGGGAGCTGTTTTTT. Its translation is CASRPGTSNTGELFF.

The chain has TRBV29-1 and TRBJ2-7; 7 positions match TRBD2. The CDR3 runs 13 residues. V dropped 7 bases and J dropped 4; count of bases not matched to a gene: 10. Germline loops: CDR1 SQVTM, CDR2 ANQGSEA. CDR3: CSAGGAGWYEQYF. CDR3 nucleotides: TGCAGCGCCGGAGGAGCGGGATGGTACGAGCAGTACTTC.

This clonotype was recorded many times. The rearrangement joins TRBV7-3 to TRBJ1-6; no definite D call. The germline V gene encodes CDR1 SGHTA and CDR2 FQGTGA. The germline V and J ends were trimmed by 4 bases and 5 bases, with 6 bases remaining between them. The CDR3 runs 13 residues. CDR3 loop: CASSSSNNSPLHF. The CDR3 bases are TGTGCCAGCAGCTCTTCGAATAATTCACCCCTCCACTTT.

This clonotype appeared a few times. V usage is TRBV20-1 and J usage is TRBJ1-2; 9 nucleotides match TRBD1. Germline assignment: CDR1 DFQATT and CDR2 SNEGSKA (reference sequence). The CDR3 runs to 13 residues. Trimming cost V 6 bases and J 8 bases; bases outside gene matches: 10. This chain's CDR3 is CSAQYDRGGGYTF. The CDR3 region has the DNA TGCAGTGCACAATACGACAGGGGGGGCGGCTACACCTTC.

This clonotype was counted between two and nine times. The chain couples TRBV29-1 to TRBJ1-2, with D uncertain. The V end was cut by 4 bases, the J end by 8 bases, with 14 bases between. Germline lookup yields CDR1 SQVTM and CDR2 ANQGSEA. This CDR3 contains 12 residues. The CDR3 bases are TGCAGCGTTGCCGCCGGAGTATGGGGCTACACCTTC. Its translation: CSVAAGVWGYTF.

This clonotype was counted ten times or more. The rearrangement uses TRBV2 and TRBJ1-2; D perhaps matches TRBD1 (5 bases). Trimming stripped 3 bases from V and 4 bases from J, with 12 bases between. CDR1 SNHLY and CDR2 FYNNEI come from the germline V gene. There are 14 residues in the CDR3. This chain's CDR3 is CASSEGRTVYGYTF. The CDR3 region has the DNA TGTGCCAGCAGTGAGGGGCGCACAGTCTATGGCTACACCTTC. Together with reference TRBV2 and TRBJ1-2, the CDR3 gives the full variable domain: EPEVTQTPSHQVTQMGQEVILRCVPISNHLYFYWYRQILGQKVEFLVSFYNNEISEKSEIFDDQFSVERPDGSNFTLKIRSTKLEDSAMYFCASSEGRTVYGYTFGSGTRLTVV.

Only a few counts were recorded for this clonotype. The CDR3 loop reads CSVIQGIDEQYF. The DNA for the CDR3 is TGCAGCGTTATACAGGGAATCGACGAGCAGTACTTC. The rearrangement joins TRBV29-1 to TRBJ2-7, with TRBD1 as a possible D gene (6 bases). V was clipped by 5 bases and J by 5 bases, with 13 bases between them. CDR1 is SQVTM, CDR2 ANQGSEA, per germline. CDR3 length equals 12 residues.

As concerns this clonotype: Relative to the germline gene, one junction end is altered; a read error may explain this. This chain uses TRBV11-2 with TRBJ2-5; D uncertain. This CDR3 has 14 residues. CDR1 and CDR2 (germline): SGHAT, FQNNGV. CDR3 bases: TGTGCCAGCAGCTTAGTTGGTACTCAAGGGACCCAGTACTTC. Translated, it gives CASSLVGTQGTQYF.

Concerning this clonotype: One base away lies a much larger clone, so this may be a sequencing read error. The rearrangement joins TRBV2 to TRBJ2-2; 10 nucleotides align to TRBD1. Per the germline V gene, CDR1 is SNHLY and CDR2 is FYNNEI. This CDR3 is built from 16 residues. The V segment lost 4 bases and the J segment 6 bases; nucleotides outside the gene matches: 8. DNA of the CDR3: TGTGCCAGCAGTGCCTGGACAGGGGGTGAGGCCGGGGAGCTGTTTTTT. It codes for CASSAWTGGEAGELFF. Looking up the rest from reference TRBV2 and TRBJ2-2 gives the full variable domain: EPEVTQTPSHQVTQMGQEVILRCVPISNHLYFYWYRQILGQKVEFLVSFYNNEISEKSEIFDDQFSVERPDGSNFTLKIRSTKLEDSAMYFCASSAWTGGEAGELFFGEGSRLTVL.

The chain recombines TRBV4-1 with TRBJ2-5; possible D gene TRBD2, 6 bases. The V gene lost 1 base and the J gene lost 4 bases, with 16 bases spanning the gap. The CDR3 length is 16 residues. In germline, CDR1 is MGHRA, CDR2 YSYEKL. This CDR3 is CASSQGRGELRETQYF. The CDR3 DNA follows: TGCGCCAGCAGCCAAGGCCGCGGGGAGTTGAGAGAGACCCAGTACTTC.

In its sample, this clonotype was seen a few times. J is TRBJ1-5 and V is TRBV12-3 or TRBV12-4; D is perhaps TRBD1 (5 bases). The CDR3 loop spans 16 amino acids. The V end was cut by 4 bases, the J end by 3 bases, with 16 bases between. The DNA for the CDR3 is TGTGCCAGCAGTTATATGACGGGACCCAACAATCAGCCCCAGCATTTT. It yields the protein CASSYMTGPNNQPQHF.

CDR3 protein: CSARETTGGIYEQYF. In nucleotides, the CDR3 is TGCAGTGCTAGAGAAACGACAGGGGGCATATACGAGCAGTACTTC. The chain combines TRBV20-1 with TRBJ2-7; 10 bases are a match to TRBD1. The CDR3 is 15 residues long. With 0 bases clipped from V and 4 bases from J, the junction kept 6 bases outside the gene matches. Germline CDR1 and CDR2: DFQATT and SNEGSKA (reference sequence).

The chain recombines TRBV30 with TRBJ1-5, with D possibly being TRBD1 (5 bases). Trimming pared 3 bases from V and 0 bases from J, leaving 15 bases between. CDR3 length: 16 amino acids. CDR1 GTSNPN and CDR2 SVGIG come from the germline V gene (reference sequence). The chain's CDR3 is CAWSLGGARSNQPQHF. In nucleotides, the CDR3 is TGTGCCTGGAGCTTGGGAGGGGCGCGTAGCAATCAGCCCCAGCATTTT.

V usage is TRBV4-3 and J usage is TRBJ2-2; TRBD1 matches 7 bases. The CDR3 totals 16 residues. The V segment lost 0 bases and the J segment 3 bases; nucleotides outside the gene matches: 4. Per germline, CDR1 LGHNA and CDR2 YSLEER. Here the CDR3 DNA reads TGCGCCAGCAGCCAAGATCACAGGGGCGACACCGGGGAGCTGTTTTTT. As protein: CASSQDHRGDTGELFF.

The chain links TRBV10-3 to TRBJ2-7; 9 nucleotides agree with TRBD2. The germline CDR1 and CDR2 sequences are ENHRY and SYGVKD. Trimming at V came to 7 bases and at J to 6 bases, leaving 7 bases not matched to a gene. The CDR3 length is 13 residues. The CDR3, as DNA: TGTGCCATCAATGCGGGAGGGCCATCCGAGCAGTACTTC. As protein: CAINAGGPSEQYF.

This chain joins TRBV4-1 and TRBJ2-2, with TRBD1 matching over 9 bases. CDR1 MGHRA and CDR2 YSYEKL come from the germline V gene. CDR3 length equals 16 residues. V lost 3 bases to trimming and J lost 1 base; unmatched junction nucleotides: 3. The CDR3 DNA reads as TGCGCCAGCAGCCACCTGGGACAGGGGAACACCGGGGAGCTGTTTTTT. It encodes CASSHLGQGNTGELFF.

At least ten counts were recorded for this clonotype. The chain couples TRBV2 to TRBJ1-1, with 8 bases fitting TRBD1. V was clipped by 2 bases and J by 11 bases; unmatched bases: 7. This CDR3 comprises 13 residues. Germline V gene lookup returns CDR1 SNHLY and CDR2 FYNNEI. DNA of the CDR3: TGTGCCAGCAGTGAAATGGAGGACAGGGAGGCTTTCTTT. Its translation: CASSEMEDREAFF.

This clonotype showed up many times. The chain links TRBV28 to TRBJ2-7; 11 positions match TRBD1. CDR3 length: 15 residues. CDR1 and CDR2 (germline): MDHEN, SYDVKM. Trimming at V came to 4 bases and at J to 3 bases, leaving 5 bases not matched to a gene. The CDR3 bases are TGTGCCAGCAGTTCCACCGGGACAGGGGGCTACGAGCAGTACTTC. Translating it yields CASSSTGTGGYEQYF.

This clonotype was recorded many times. The chain is built from TRBV2 and TRBJ2-5, with a possible D match to TRBD1 (5 bases). V lost 6 bases, J lost 4 bases, and 9 bases lay in between. CDR1 and CDR2 (germline): SNHLY, FYNNEI. The CDR3 covers 12 residues. The CDR3 DNA follows: TGTGCCAGCAGGGCAGGGTCAGAGACCCAGTACTTC. Its translation: CASRAGSETQYF.

This clonotype was recorded at least ten times. The chain has TRBV12-3 or TRBV12-4 and TRBJ2-7; 10 bases align to TRBD2. Trimming at V came to 7 bases and at J to 6 bases, leaving 12 bases not matched to a gene. This CDR3 is built from 15 residues. CDR3 amino acids: CASTPSGLAASEQYF. In DNA form, the CDR3 reads TGTGCCAGCACCCCAAGTGGACTAGCGGCGTCCGAGCAGTACTTC.

There are a few counts of this clonotype. The rearrangement uses TRBV9 and TRBJ1-4; 7 bases are a match to TRBD1. Germline CDR1 and CDR2: SGDLS and YYNGEE. The ends lost 3 bases at V and 4 bases at J; junction bases unmatched: 6. The CDR3 spans 15 residues. CDR3 nucleotide sequence: TGTGCCAGCAGCGATGCGACAGGGTATAATGAAAAACTGTTTTTT. This sequence encodes CASSDATGYNEKLFF.

This clonotype was seen ten or more times. The chain links TRBV29-1 to TRBJ2-5, with TRBD2 matching over 11 bases. This CDR3 contains 14 residues. Germline V gene lookup returns CDR1 SQVTM and CDR2 ANQGSEA. Trimming took 2 bases from V and 4 from J; bases not matched to a gene: 3. CDR3 loop: CSVELAGGPETQYF. CDR3 nucleotides: TGCAGCGTTGAATTAGCGGGAGGGCCAGAGACCCAGTACTTC.